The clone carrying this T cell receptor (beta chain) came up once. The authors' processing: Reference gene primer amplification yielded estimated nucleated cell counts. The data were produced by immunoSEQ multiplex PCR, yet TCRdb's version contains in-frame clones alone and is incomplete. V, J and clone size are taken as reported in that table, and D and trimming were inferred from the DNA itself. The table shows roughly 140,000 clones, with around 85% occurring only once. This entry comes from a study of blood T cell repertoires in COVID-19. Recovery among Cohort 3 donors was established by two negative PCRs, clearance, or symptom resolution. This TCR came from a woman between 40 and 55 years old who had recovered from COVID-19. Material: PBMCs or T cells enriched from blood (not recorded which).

CDR3 region: CASRDRVTDTQYF. As DNA, the CDR3 is TGTGCCAGCAGGGACAGGGTAACAGATACGCAGTATTTT. The chain employs TRBV27 and TRBJ2-3, with 8 bases identical to TRBD1. The germline V gene has CDR1 MNHEY and CDR2 SMNVEV (reference sequence). The CDR3 is 13 residues long. The J segment lost 3 bases and the V segment lost 6 bases, leaving 2 bases of the junction unmatched.